This record looks at one TCR beta chain sequence and its context. The data were obtained in a study of cytomegalovirus exposure and HLA in healthy donors. This CDR3 has 13 residues. In germline, CDR1 is GTSNPN, CDR2 SVGIG (reference sequence). The J segment lost 11 bases and the V segment lost 3 bases, leaving 9 bases of the junction unmatched. Primers included in the PCR were 60 Vbeta and 13 Jbeta primers. Profiling relied on immunoSEQ multiplex PCR, and the TCRdb table lists in-frame clones only, not all of them. The sample lists fewer than 250,000 clones; about 79% were seen once. Sequenced material: PBMCs. J is TRBJ1-1 and V is TRBV30, with 10 bases fitting TRBD1. This TCR derives from a male donor in good health and CMV-seronegative. The CDR3: CAWRRDRGTTAFF. CDR3 nucleotide sequence: TGTGCCTGGAGACGGGACAGGGGCACTACGGCTTTCTTT.